This T cell receptor (beta chain) was found in a study of T cells in Graves' hyperthyroidism and ophthalmopathy. For the study at large: Blood from the periphery was taken at initial diagnosis, before any treatment. Overall study findings and caveats: Among clonotypes expanded in thyroid above 0.001, most were also found in blood.

The investigators amplified TCR beta CDR3 regions from RNA transcripts. The TCR CDR3 was amplified in a first-round RT-PCR using the HTBI primer set. TCRdb reprocessed the multiplex PCR reads via MiXCR and lists one record per CDR3 protein. The top ten hold around 4% of the sample, which has around 620,000 distinct CDR3 sequences, about a sixth seen once. This clonotype has ten or more counts. What it binds is not known. V gave up 4 bases and J gave up 0 bases, with 5 bases separating them. Germline CDR1 is SGHTA and CDR2 is FQGNSA. CDR3 length: 13 amino acids. The patients, who ranged from 18 to 65 in age, presented with newly diagnosed hyperthyroidism lasting under 2 months.

What was sequenced was blood. V gene TRBV7-2 combines with J gene TRBJ2-3; D is ambiguous. This clonotype originated in a woman in her thirties with Graves' hyperthyroidism. This CDR3 reads CASSWYSTDTQYF. The CDR3, as DNA: TGTGCCAGCAGCTGGTACAGCACAGATACGCAGTATTTT.